The 18 T cell receptor beta chains listed next were all sequenced from one sample in a study of patients and donors after allogeneic stem cell transplantation. Using its own MiXCR run on the RT-PCR reads, TCRdb lists one record per CDR3 protein. The sample includes about a million distinct CDR3 sequences, roughly 18% of them seen just once. Sequenced sample: blood, either unsorted or a sorted T cell fraction (not recorded which). Every receptor here comes from a human donor who was either an allogeneic HSCT recipient or a stem cell or donor lymphocyte infusion donor (not recorded which). It is not recorded whose cells these are; they may come from a transplant donor.

The table lists this clonotype with a few counts. J is TRBJ2-7 and V is TRBV7-6; 7 bases are shared with TRBD1. CDR1 and CDR2 (germline): SGHVS, FNYEAQ. The V gene end was trimmed by 4 bases and the J gene end by 3 bases; junction bases not matched to a gene: 9. The CDR3 contains 15 residues. The chain's CDR3 is CASSSLRGSGYEQYF. The CDR3 DNA reads TGTGCCAGCAGCTCTCTCAGGGGGTCTGGCTACGAGCAGTACTTC.

The chain combines TRBV12-3 or TRBV12-4 with TRBJ1-6, with 9 bases aligning to TRBD1. The CDR3 has 15 residues. Trimming cost V 5 bases and J 9 bases; bases outside gene matches: 8. CDR3 amino acids: CASSQRQGGTSPLHF. CDR3 in DNA: TGTGCCAGCAGTCAAAGACAGGGGGGGACTTCACCCCTCCACTTT.

A few counts support this clonotype. The genes are TRBV27 and TRBJ2-7, with 9 positions matching TRBD1. Germline V CDR1 and CDR2: MNHEY, SMNVEV (reference sequence). The CDR3 has 14 amino acids. V shed 5 bases and J 0 bases; nucleotides not matched to a gene: 2. The CDR3 protein is CASSGTGHSYEQYF. CDR3 coding DNA: TGTGCCAGCAGTGGGACAGGGCACTCCTACGAGCAGTACTTC.

This clonotype was counted only a few times. The chain recombines TRBV5-1 with TRBJ1-6; the D is unclear. The CDR3 loop spans 15 amino acids. V was trimmed by 1 base and J by 2 bases, leaving 7 bases between them. Per the germline V gene, CDR1 is SGHRS and CDR2 is YFSETQ. CDR3 in DNA: TGCGCCAGCAGCTTGTCCCAGACCTATAATTCACCCCTCCACTTT. Residues: CASSLSQTYNSPLHF.

This clonotype came up a few times. The chain recombines TRBV7-9 with TRBJ1-1, with D unclear. The CDR3 has 12 amino acids. Germline V gene lookup returns CDR1 SEHNR and CDR2 FQNEAQ (reference sequence). V was shortened by 2 bases and J by 11 bases, with 12 bases between the two germline ends. CDR3 bases: TGTGCCAGCAGCTTATCGGACCGATGTGCTTTCTTT. Amino acids: CASSLSDRCAFF.

In regard to this clonotype: A junction end diverges from the germline sequence, so it may reflect a read error. The chain recombines TRBV6-1 with TRBJ2-1, with a weak D call TRBD1 (5 bases). Germline V gene sequence: CDR1 MNHNS, CDR2 SASEGT. The CDR3 sequence is 13 residues long. Here the CDR3 DNA reads TGTGACAGCAGTACGGACAATTTCAATGAGCAGTTCTTC. This sequence encodes CDSSTDNFNEQFF.

There are many counts of this clonotype. The V gene is TRBV20-1, the J gene TRBJ2-7; 10 nucleotides align to TRBD1. Unmatched junction bases numbered 9, after V lost 1 base and J lost 0 bases. Per the germline V gene, CDR1 is DFQATT and CDR2 is SNEGSKA (reference sequence). This CDR3 region has 17 residues. CDR3 in DNA: TGCAGTGCTAGAGTTTCCTGGGACAGGGGAAACTCCTACGAGCAGTACTTC. Protein product: CSARVSWDRGNSYEQYF.

The rearrangement joins TRBV3-1 to TRBJ2-7; tentatively, D is TRBD1 (5 bases). Looked up from germline, CDR1 is LGHDT and CDR2 is YNNKEL (reference sequence). Trimming took off 4 bases at V and 2 bases at J, with 15 bases between the two ends. The CDR3 runs 15 residues. The CDR3 region has the DNA TGTGCCAGCAGCCCCCAGGGCCAGTCCCCCTACGAGCAGTACTTC. It encodes CASSPQGQSPYEQYF.

This clonotype has a handful of counts. CDR3 nucleotide sequence: TGTGCCAGTCTACCGGGACAGGGTACCGTCGATGGCTACACCTTC. It specifies CASLPGQGTVDGYTF. V is TRBV27 and J is TRBJ1-2; 9 bases align to TRBD1. This CDR3 is built from 15 residues. The ends lost 9 bases at V and 6 bases at J; junction bases unmatched: 14. In germline, CDR1 is MNHEY, CDR2 SMNVEV (reference sequence).

This clonotype was seen ten or more times. This chain connects TRBV10-3 to TRBJ1-5; no reliable D call. The CDR3 is 14 residues long. In germline, CDR1 is ENHRY, CDR2 SYGVKD. Trimming pared 8 bases from V and 0 bases from J, leaving 11 bases between. CDR3 in amino acids: CAISGGISNQPQHF. The CDR3 DNA is TGTGCCATCTCGGGAGGGATTAGCAATCAGCCCCAGCATTTT.

The V and J genes are TRBV6-1 and TRBJ2-3; 7 nucleotides agree with TRBD2. The CDR3 is 16 residues long. With 2 bases clipped from V and 6 bases from J, the junction kept 11 bases outside the gene matches. In germline, CDR1 is MNHNS, CDR2 SASEGT. The CDR3 is CASSEFPQGGKDTQYF. CDR3 in DNA: TGTGCCAGCAGTGAATTCCCCCAGGGAGGGAAGGATACGCAGTATTTT.

The chain uses TRBV30 and TRBJ2-7, with D tentatively TRBD1 or TRBD2 (5 bases each). The CDR3 is made up of 13 amino acids. Looked up from germline, CDR1 is GTSNPN and CDR2 is SVGIG (reference sequence). The V end lost 1 base, the J end lost 0 bases, and 7 bases lay between the germline ends. In DNA form, the CDR3 reads TGTGCCTGGAGTGGGGGGAGCTCCTACGAGCAGTACTTC. It translates to CAWSGGSSYEQYF.

This rearrangement joins TRBV7-3 to TRBJ2-1, with D maybe TRBD2 (6 bases). CDR1 SGHTA and CDR2 FQGTGA come from the germline V gene. The CDR3 is 15 residues long. V shed 4 bases and J shed 4 bases, with 14 bases lying between them. CDR3 DNA sequence: TGTGCCAGCAGCTCGATGGCGGGATCTTACAATGAGCAGTTCTTC. It codes for CASSSMAGSYNEQFF.

This clonotype was observed a few times. The V and J genes are TRBV7-2 and TRBJ2-5; D possibly corresponds to TRBD2 (5 bases). Germline CDR1 reads SGHTA; CDR2 reads FQGNSA. CDR3 length equals 14 residues. Trimming removed 3 bases from V and 5 bases from J, with 13 bases in between. CDR3 in DNA: TGTGCCAGCAGCTTGCGCCTAGCTTACGAGACCCAGTACTTC. Residues: CASSLRLAYETQYF.

This clonotype came up a few times. This chain connects TRBV10-3 to TRBJ2-1; 14 nucleotides agree with TRBD2. After removal of 3 bases from V and 7 bases from J, the junction contained 5 bases not matched to a gene. Germline V lookup: CDR1 ENHRY, CDR2 SYGVKD. The length of the CDR3 is 16 residues. The CDR3 sequence is CAISEGLAGGANEQFF. CDR3 DNA sequence: TGTGCCATCAGTGAAGGACTAGCGGGGGGCGCAAATGAGCAGTTCTTC.

As DNA, the CDR3 is TGTGCCAGCAGTTACTCGAGACTAGGTAACGAGCAGTACTTC. It codes for CASSYSRLGNEQYF. This rearrangement joins TRBV6-5 to TRBJ2-7, with D perhaps matching TRBD2 (6 bases). Germline CDR1 MNHEY, CDR2 SVGAGI. The CDR3 contains 14 residues. Trimming took 0 bases from V and 5 from J, leaving 11 bases between them.

This clonotype was detected a few times. CDR3 DNA sequence: TGTGCCAGTTGGGGCTGGCAGCTGTTTTTT. This gives the protein CASWGWQLFF. The V and J genes are TRBV25-1 and TRBJ2-2; the D gene is possibly TRBD1 (5 bases). The CDR3 length is 10 residues. Per the germline V gene, CDR1 is MGHDK and CDR2 is SYGVNS. Trimming took 9 bases from V and 12 from J, leaving 11 bases between them.

J is TRBJ2-7 and V is TRBV15; D is uncertain. Germline CDR1 and CDR2: LNHNV and YYDKDF (reference sequence). V lost 0 bases to trimming and J lost 2 bases, with 8 bases between them. The CDR3 runs to 14 residues. CDR3 DNA sequence: TGTGCCACCAGCAGAGACTCCCAGGCCTACGAGCAGTACTTC. This translates into CATSRDSQAYEQYF. The whole variable domain, remainder taken from reference TRBV15 and TRBJ2-7, is DAMVIQNPRYQVTQFGKPVTLSCSQTLNHNVMYWYQQKSSQAPKLLFHYYDKDFNNEADTPDNFQSRRPNTSFCFLDIRSPGLGDTAMYLCATSRDSQAYEQYFGPGTRLTVT.